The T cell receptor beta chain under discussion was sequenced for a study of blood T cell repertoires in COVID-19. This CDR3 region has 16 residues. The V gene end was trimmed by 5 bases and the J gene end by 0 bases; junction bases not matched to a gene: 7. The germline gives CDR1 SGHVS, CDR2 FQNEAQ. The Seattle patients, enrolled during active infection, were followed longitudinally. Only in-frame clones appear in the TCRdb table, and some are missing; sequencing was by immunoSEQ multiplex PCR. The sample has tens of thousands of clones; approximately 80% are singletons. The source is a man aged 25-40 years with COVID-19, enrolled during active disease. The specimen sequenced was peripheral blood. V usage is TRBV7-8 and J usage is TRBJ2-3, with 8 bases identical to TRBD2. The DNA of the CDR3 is TGTGCCAGCAGCCCCGATAGCGGGACAAGCACAGATACGCAGTATTTT. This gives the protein CASSPDSGTSTDTQYF.